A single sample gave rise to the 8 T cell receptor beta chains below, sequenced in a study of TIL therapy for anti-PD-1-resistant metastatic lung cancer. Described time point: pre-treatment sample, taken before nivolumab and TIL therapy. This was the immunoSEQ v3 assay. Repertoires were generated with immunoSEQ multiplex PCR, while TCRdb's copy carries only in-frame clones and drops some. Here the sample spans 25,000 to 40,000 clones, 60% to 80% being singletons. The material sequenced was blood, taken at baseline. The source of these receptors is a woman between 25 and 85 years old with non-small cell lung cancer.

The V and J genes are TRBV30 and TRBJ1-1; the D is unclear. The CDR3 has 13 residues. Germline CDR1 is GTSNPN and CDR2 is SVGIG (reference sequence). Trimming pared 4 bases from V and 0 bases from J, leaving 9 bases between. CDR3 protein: CAWNRALNTEAFF. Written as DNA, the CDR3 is TGTGCCTGGAACAGAGCCTTGAACACTGAAGCTTTCTTT.

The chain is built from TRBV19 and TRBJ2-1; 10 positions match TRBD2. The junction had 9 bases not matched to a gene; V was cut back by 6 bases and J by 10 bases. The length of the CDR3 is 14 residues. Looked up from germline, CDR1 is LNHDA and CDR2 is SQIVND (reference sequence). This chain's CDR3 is CASSPSGRTGEQFF. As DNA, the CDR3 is TGTGCCAGTAGCCCTAGCGGGAGAACAGGGGAGCAGTTCTTC.

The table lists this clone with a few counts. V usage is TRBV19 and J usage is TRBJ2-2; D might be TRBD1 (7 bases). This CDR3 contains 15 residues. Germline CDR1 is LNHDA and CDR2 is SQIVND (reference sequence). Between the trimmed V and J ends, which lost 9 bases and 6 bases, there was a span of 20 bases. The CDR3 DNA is TGTGCCAGCCGGCGGGACAGAGTGAGTTCCGGGGAGCTGTTTTTT. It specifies CASRRDRVSSGELFF.

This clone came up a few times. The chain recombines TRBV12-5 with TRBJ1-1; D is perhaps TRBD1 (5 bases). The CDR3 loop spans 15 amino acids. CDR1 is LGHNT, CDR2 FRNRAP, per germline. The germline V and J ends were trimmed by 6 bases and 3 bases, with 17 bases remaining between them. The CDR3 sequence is CASGEGISGDTEAFF. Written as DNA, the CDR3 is TGTGCTAGTGGAGAGGGGATTTCGGGGGACACTGAAGCTTTCTTT.

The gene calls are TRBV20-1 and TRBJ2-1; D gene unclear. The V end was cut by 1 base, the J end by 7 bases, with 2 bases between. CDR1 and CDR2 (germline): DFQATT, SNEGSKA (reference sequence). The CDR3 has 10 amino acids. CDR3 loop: CSARANEQFF. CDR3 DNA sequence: TGCAGTGCTAGAGCAAATGAGCAGTTCTTC.

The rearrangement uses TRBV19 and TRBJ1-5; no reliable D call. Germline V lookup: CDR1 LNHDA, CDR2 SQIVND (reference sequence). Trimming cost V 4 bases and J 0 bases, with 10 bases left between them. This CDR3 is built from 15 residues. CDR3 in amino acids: CASSKSGPSNQPQHF. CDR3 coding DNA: TGTGCCAGTAGTAAATCGGGCCCTAGCAATCAGCCCCAGCATTTT. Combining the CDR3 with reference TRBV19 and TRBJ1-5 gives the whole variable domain DGGITQSPKYLFRKEGQNVTLSCEQNLNHDAMYWYRQDPGQGLRLIYYSQIVNDFQKGDIAEGYSVSREKKESFPLTVTSAQKNPTAFYLCASSKSGPSNQPQHFGDGTRLSIL.

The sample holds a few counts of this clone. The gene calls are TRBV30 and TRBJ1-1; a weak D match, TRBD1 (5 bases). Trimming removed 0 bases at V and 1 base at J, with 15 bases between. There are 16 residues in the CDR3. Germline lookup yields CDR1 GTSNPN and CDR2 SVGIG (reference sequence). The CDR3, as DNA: TGTGCCTGGAGTGTATCGCGGGGGACGAAGAACACTGAAGCTTTCTTT. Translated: CAWSVSRGTKNTEAFF. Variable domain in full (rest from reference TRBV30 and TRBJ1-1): SQTIHQWPATLVQPVGSPLSLECTVEGTSNPNLYWYRQAAGRGLQLLFYSVGIGQISSEVPQNLSASRPQDRQFILSSKKLLLSDSGFYLCAWSVSRGTKNTEAFFGQGTRLTVV.

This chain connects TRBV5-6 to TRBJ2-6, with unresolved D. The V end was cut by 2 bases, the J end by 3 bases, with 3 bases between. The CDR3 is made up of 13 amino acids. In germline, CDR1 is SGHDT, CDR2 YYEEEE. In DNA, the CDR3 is TGTGCCAGCAGCTTACTTGGGGCCAACGTCCTGACTTTC. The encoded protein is CASSLLGANVLTF.